These 31 T cell receptor beta chains came from one sample sequenced in a study of shared clonotypes between healthy human individuals. Measured with immunoSEQ multiplex PCR; TCRdb has only the in-frame clones, and not every one. Of 850,000 to 1,200,000 clones in the sample, 60% to 80% were seen once. What was sequenced was memory CD4+ T cells sorted from blood. Subset in this sample: CD45RA-negative fraction. The receptors were sampled from a man younger than 30 in good health.

The chain employs TRBV9 and TRBJ2-2; no definite D call. Germline V gene sequence: CDR1 SGDLS, CDR2 YYNGEE. V gave up 1 base and J gave up 0 bases, with 7 bases separating them. This CDR3 has 15 amino acids. The CDR3 nucleotides read TGTGCCAGCAGCGTAACACAGACGAACACCGGGGAGCTGTTTTTT. Its translation: CASSVTQTNTGELFF.

The chain has TRBV7-2 and TRBJ1-6; 8 nucleotides align to TRBD1. The CDR3 is 15 amino acids. The germline gives CDR1 SGHTA, CDR2 FQGNSA. The V gene end was trimmed by 4 bases and the J gene end by 6 bases; junction bases not matched to a gene: 5. CDR3 DNA: TGTGCCAGCAGCTCCCGACAGGGGATTAATTCACCCCTCCACTTT. The encoded protein is CASSSRQGINSPLHF.

The chain couples TRBV20-1 to TRBJ1-1; D uncertain. The germline V gene encodes CDR1 DFQATT and CDR2 SNEGSKA (reference sequence). Between the trimmed V and J ends, which lost 5 bases and 4 bases, there was a span of 8 bases. This CDR3 spans 11 amino acids. The CDR3 DNA follows: TGCAGTGCTTTGTATAGCACTGAAGCTTTCTTT. Its translation: CSALYSTEAFF.

The V gene is TRBV5-1, the J gene TRBJ2-5, with D perhaps TRBD2 (6 bases). Trimming removed 0 bases at V and 7 bases at J, with 16 bases between. This CDR3 is built from 15 residues. Germline CDR1 reads SGHRS; CDR2 reads YFSETQ. DNA for the CDR3: TGCGCCAGCAGCTTGGCCCTGACCCCGGAGGGGACCCAGTACTTC. Translation gives CASSLALTPEGTQYF.

The chain has TRBV16 and TRBJ1-2; TRBD1 is a possible D gene (5 bases). In germline, CDR1 is KGHSY, CDR2 FQNENV. The V and J ends lost 0 bases and 8 bases respectively, with 13 bases between them. The CDR3 runs to 14 residues. The CDR3 loop reads CASSQSAGQVGYTF. Written as DNA, the CDR3 is TGTGCCAGCAGCCAATCGGCAGGGCAAGTGGGCTACACCTTC.

V usage is TRBV12-5 and J usage is TRBJ2-3; 7 bases are a match to TRBD2. The germline CDR1 and CDR2 sequences are LGHNT and FRNRAP. After removal of 5 bases from V and 2 bases from J, the junction contained 10 bases not matched to a gene. The CDR3 runs to 16 residues. The CDR3 bases are TGTGCTAGTGGTCCCCCCCGCGGGGGTGCCACAGATACGCAGTATTTT. This translates into CASGPPRGGATDTQYF.

V is TRBV10-3 and J is TRBJ2-3; maybe TRBD1 (5 bases). This CDR3 has 18 residues. Germline V CDR1 and CDR2: ENHRY, SYGVKD. With 3 bases removed from V and 6 bases from J, the gap between germline ends came to 25 bases. This CDR3 is CAISDLPTANNIKDTQYF. The CDR3 DNA reads as TGTGCCATCAGTGACCTCCCGACAGCGAACAATATCAAGGATACGCAGTATTTT.

The chain has TRBV5-1 and TRBJ1-3; D remains unclear. The germline CDR1 and CDR2 sequences are SGHRS and YFSETQ. CDR3 length: 15 residues. V was pared by 4 bases and J by 0 bases, with 11 bases between. CDR3 nucleotide sequence: TGCGCCAGCAGCCTGGACCTCTCCTCTGGAAACACCATATATTTT. This codes for CASSLDLSSGNTIYF.

This clone has only one observation. The rearrangement joins TRBV27 to TRBJ1-1; D is unclear. The CDR3 covers 13 residues. CDR1 MNHEY and CDR2 SMNVEV come from the germline V gene (reference sequence). Trimming left V 2 bases short and J 8 bases short, with 12 bases between. The chain's CDR3 is CASSLRRLSEAFF. The CDR3 DNA reads TGTGCCAGCAGTTTACGCAGGTTATCCGAAGCTTTCTTT.

The CDR3 nucleotides are TGTGCCAGCAGCCTCGGACAGGCTGGGGCCAACGTCCTGACTTTC. Its protein product is CASSLGQAGANVLTF. V and J are TRBV5-4 and TRBJ2-6, with 7 positions matching TRBD1. Trimming removed 4 bases from V and 2 bases from J; junction bases left unmatched: 3. There are 15 residues in the CDR3. Germline V gives CDR1 SGHNT, CDR2 YYREEE (reference sequence).

This clone has just a few counts. The same CDR3 can be traced to other DNA sequences in this sample. The rearrangement uses TRBV5-1 and TRBJ1-2; a possible D gene is TRBD1 (5 bases). Germline CDR1 SGHRS, CDR2 YFSETQ. CDR3 length: 15 residues. V gave up 2 bases and J gave up 0 bases, with 11 bases separating them. CDR3 in amino acids: CASSLDSPANYGYTF. Written as DNA, the CDR3 is TGCGCCAGCAGCTTAGACAGCCCTGCTAACTATGGCTACACCTTC.

The genes are TRBV18 and TRBJ2-7, with D perhaps matching TRBD1 (6 bases). This CDR3 comprises 13 residues. Germline CDR1 and CDR2: KGHSH and LQKENI. V was pared by 6 bases and J by 3 bases, with 12 bases between. CDR3: CASSHADSYEQYF. DNA of the CDR3: TGTGCCAGCTCCCACGCGGACAGCTACGAGCAGTACTTC.

The gene calls are TRBV4-1 and TRBJ2-1, with 15 bases aligning to TRBD2. Germline V lookup: CDR1 MGHRA, CDR2 YSYEKL. CDR3 length: 17 residues. V was pared by 4 bases and J by 7 bases, with 8 bases of the junction left unmatched. The CDR3, as DNA: TGCGCCAGCAGCCCTACGGGACTAGCGGGGGGATGGAATGAGCAGTTCTTC. This gives the protein CASSPTGLAGGWNEQFF.

A remark on this clone: Other nucleotide sequences from this sample produce the same CDR3. The chain joins TRBV11-2 to TRBJ1-2; 7 bases agree with TRBD1. Germline values: CDR1 SGHAT, CDR2 FQNNGV. With V trimmed by 1 base and J by 5 bases, 1 base remained unmatched. This CDR3 is built from 13 residues. The CDR3 nucleotides are TGTGCCAGCAGCTTAGGACAGGGTTATGGCTACACCTTC. It specifies CASSLGQGYGYTF.

The CDR3 here is CASTPVTDHSYEQYF. CDR3 in DNA: TGTGCCAGCACCCCTGTGACCGACCATTCTTACGAGCAGTACTTC. The V gene is TRBV6-6, the J gene TRBJ2-7; D unresolved. This CDR3 has 15 residues. Germline CDR1 reads MNHNY; CDR2 reads SVGAGI (reference sequence). With 7 bases removed from V and 4 bases from J, the gap between germline ends came to 20 bases.

This sequence joins TRBV20-1 and TRBJ1-2; D not resolved. CDR1 is DFQATT, CDR2 SNEGSKA, per germline (reference sequence). Trimming cost V 7 bases and J 8 bases, with 11 bases left between them. The CDR3 has 10 amino acids. For the CDR3, the DNA is TGCAGTGTCGCAGGTAACGGCTACACCTTC. This translates into CSVAGNGYTF.

CDR3: CASSLQSDLYGYTF. The CDR3 nucleotides are TGTGCCAGCAGTTTACAGTCCGACCTCTATGGCTACACCTTC. V gene TRBV28 combines with J gene TRBJ1-2; D uncertain. The CDR3 runs 14 residues. The germline V and J ends were trimmed by 2 bases and 4 bases, with 11 bases remaining between them. The V gene's germline CDR1 is MDHEN and CDR2 SYDVKM.

On this clone: This same CDR3 is encoded by further DNA sequences in the sample. This chain connects TRBV6-5 to TRBJ2-3; D ambiguous. Germline V gene sequence: CDR1 MNHEY, CDR2 SVGAGI. The CDR3 consists of 13 residues. V dropped 2 bases and J dropped 0 bases, with 3 bases sitting between them. This chain's CDR3 is CASSYDSTDTQYF. In DNA form, the CDR3 reads TGTGCCAGCAGTTACGACAGCACAGATACGCAGTATTTT.

The V call is TRBV15, the J call TRBJ2-5, with TRBD1 matching over 7 bases. The CDR3 extends over 18 amino acids. The J segment lost 0 bases and the V segment lost 1 base, leaving 11 bases of the junction unmatched. CDR1 is LNHNV, CDR2 YYDKDF, per germline (reference sequence). The CDR3 region has the DNA TGTGCCACCAGCAGAGGCCCGGTGGGACAGACTTACCAAGAGACCCAGTACTTC. Translated, it gives CATSRGPVGQTYQETQYF.

This clone was observed a few times. The rearrangement links TRBV5-1 to TRBJ2-7; D unresolved. Germline loops: CDR1 SGHRS, CDR2 YFSETQ. Trimming pared 5 bases from V and 5 bases from J, leaving 17 bases between. The CDR3 length is 14 residues. CDR3 region: CASRSGRAWDEQYF. In DNA form, the CDR3 reads TGCGCCAGCAGGTCTGGTAGGGCATGGGACGAGCAGTACTTC.

The chain uses TRBV10-2 and TRBJ2-1, with D uncertain. V dropped 4 bases and J dropped 12 bases, with 19 bases sitting between them. Per the germline V gene, CDR1 is WSHSY and CDR2 is SAAADI. CDR3 size: 14 residues. As DNA, the CDR3 is TGCGCCAGCAGTGTCAGAGCCCTACAATGGTGGCAGTTCTTC. Translating gives CASSVRALQWWQFF.

This sequence joins TRBV11-2 and TRBJ2-3, with D unclear. The germline V gene has CDR1 SGHAT and CDR2 FQNNGV. V lost 1 base and J lost 2, with 10 bases in between. The CDR3 covers 15 residues. Written as DNA, the CDR3 is TGTGCCAGCAGCTTAGCGCCCCAGACCACAGATACGCAGTATTTT. It encodes CASSLAPQTTDTQYF.

There are a few counts of this clone. This chain links TRBV5-1 with TRBJ2-7; the D gene is possibly TRBD1 (5 bases). The V gene lost 0 bases and the J gene lost 2 bases, with 9 bases spanning the gap. Germline V CDR1 and CDR2: SGHRS, YFSETQ. The CDR3 extends over 14 amino acids. The CDR3: CASSLGGVTYEQYF. In nucleotides, the CDR3 is TGCGCCAGCAGCTTGGGGGGCGTAACCTACGAGCAGTACTTC.

The rearrangement joins TRBV7-2 to TRBJ2-3; D remains ambiguous. The CDR3 loop spans 14 amino acids. The ends were cut back, 1 base at V and 2 bases at J, with 7 bases in the middle. Germline V gene sequence: CDR1 SGHTA, CDR2 FQGNSA. CDR3 residues: CASSLEDHTDTQYF. For the CDR3, the DNA is TGTGCCAGCAGCTTAGAGGACCACACAGATACGCAGTATTTT.

This sequence joins TRBV2 and TRBJ2-2; 10 bases are a match to TRBD2. The V gene end was trimmed by 1 base and the J gene end by 4 bases; junction bases not matched to a gene: 6. Germline values: CDR1 SNHLY, CDR2 FYNNEI. The CDR3 runs to 17 residues. Here the CDR3 DNA reads TGTGCCAGCAGTGAAGGAAAAATAGCGGGAGGCACCGGGGAGCTGTTTTTT. Translated, it gives CASSEGKIAGGTGELFF.

This sequence joins TRBV18 and TRBJ2-3; TRBD1 agrees at 7 bases. CDR3 length: 15 amino acids. The V and J ends lost 3 bases and 3 bases, in that order; junction bases with no gene match: 6. Looked up from germline, CDR1 is KGHSH and CDR2 is LQKENI. The CDR3 coding sequence is TGTGCCAGCTCACCCTCGGGACAGACTACAGATACGCAGTATTTT. Translated: CASSPSGQTTDTQYF.

The gene calls are TRBV2 and TRBJ2-1; D is undetermined. This CDR3 has 13 amino acids. Germline V gives CDR1 SNHLY, CDR2 FYNNEI. V was cut by 7 bases and J by 9 bases, with 16 bases left in between. The CDR3 region has the DNA TGTGCCAGCATTTTTCCCGATGGCGGTGAGCAGTTCTTC. Its protein product is CASIFPDGGEQFF.

The V gene is TRBV7-8, the J gene TRBJ1-6, with 7 bases identical to TRBD1. The CDR3 is 18 amino acids. V lost 6 bases, J lost 0 bases, and 11 bases stayed unmatched. Germline CDR1 is SGHVS and CDR2 is FQNEAQ. The DNA for the CDR3 is TGTGCCAGCAGTTTCTACAGACAGGGAAGCTCCTATAATTCACCCCTCCACTTT. Its translation: CASSFYRQGSSYNSPLHF.

The CDR3 reads CATRGDTTIGKLFF. In DNA form, the CDR3 reads TGTGCCACCAGAGGGGATACTACTATAGGAAAACTGTTTTTT. This chain uses TRBV15 with TRBJ1-4; D is perhaps TRBD1 (5 bases). The germline gives CDR1 LNHNV, CDR2 YYDKDF (reference sequence). CDR3 size: 14 residues. V was trimmed by 6 bases and J by 10 bases, leaving 18 bases between them.

This clone was counted many times. The chain recombines TRBV5-6 with TRBJ1-1; TRBD1 matches at 7 bases. Trimming at V came to 2 bases and at J to 5 bases, leaving 9 bases not matched to a gene. CDR3 size: 15 residues. The germline V gene has CDR1 SGHDT and CDR2 YYEEEE. The CDR3 is CASSFNVARGTEAFF. The CDR3 DNA follows: TGTGCCAGCAGCTTTAACGTTGCCAGGGGGACTGAAGCTTTCTTT.

This clone was observed at least ten times. The chain links TRBV7-9 to TRBJ1-1; no reliable D call. Germline V CDR1 and CDR2: SEHNR, FQNEAQ (reference sequence). The V end lost 3 bases, the J end lost 3 bases, and 8 bases lay between the germline ends. This CDR3 region has 13 residues. CDR3 residues: CASSFTRDTEAFF. CDR3 coding DNA: TGTGCCAGCAGCTTTACGAGGGACACTGAAGCTTTCTTT.